This TCR beta chain was sequenced for a study of identifying expanded T cells in peripheral blood. A single count supports this clone. The table came from immunoSEQ multiplex PCR; TCRdb's copy has only in-frame clones and leaves some out. The table has tens of thousands of clones, roughly 87% seen once; the top ten hold 4.5% to 7%. This clonotype was obtained from a person aged 18 to 75 in good health. Sequences were obtained from blood.

As DNA, the CDR3 is TGTGCCAGTAGTACTGGAGACCAAGAGACCCAGTACTTC. This gives the protein CASSTGDQETQYF. The rearrangement links TRBV19 to TRBJ2-5, with D uncertain. Trimming cost V 4 bases and J 0 bases, with 6 bases left between them. The V gene's germline CDR1 is LNHDA and CDR2 SQIVND (reference sequence). The CDR3 contains 13 residues.